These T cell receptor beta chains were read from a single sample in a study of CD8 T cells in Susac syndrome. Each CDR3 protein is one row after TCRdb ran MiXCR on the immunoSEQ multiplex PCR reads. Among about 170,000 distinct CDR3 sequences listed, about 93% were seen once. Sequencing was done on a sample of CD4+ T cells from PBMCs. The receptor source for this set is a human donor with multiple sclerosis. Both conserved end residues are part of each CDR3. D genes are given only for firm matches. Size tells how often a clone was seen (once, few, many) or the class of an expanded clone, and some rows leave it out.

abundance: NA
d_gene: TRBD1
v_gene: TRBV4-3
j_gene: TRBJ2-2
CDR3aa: CASSQDGLGQGSAGELFF

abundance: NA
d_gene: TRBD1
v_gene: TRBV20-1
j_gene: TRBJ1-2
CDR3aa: CSARNRGLDNYGYTF

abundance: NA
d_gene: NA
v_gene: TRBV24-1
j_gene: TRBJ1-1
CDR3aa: CATRREAGNTEAFF

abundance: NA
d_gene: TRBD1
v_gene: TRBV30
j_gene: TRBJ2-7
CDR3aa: CAWKGTGFYEQYF

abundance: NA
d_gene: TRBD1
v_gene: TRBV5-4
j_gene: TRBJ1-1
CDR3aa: CASSTPRDRESEAFF

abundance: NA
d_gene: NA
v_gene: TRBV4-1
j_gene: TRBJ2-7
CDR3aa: CASSYRQEGIYEQYF

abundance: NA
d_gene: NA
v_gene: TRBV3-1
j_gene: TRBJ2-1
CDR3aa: CASSQSRADEQFF

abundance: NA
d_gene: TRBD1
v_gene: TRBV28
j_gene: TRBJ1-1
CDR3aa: CASSPDRVSTEAFF

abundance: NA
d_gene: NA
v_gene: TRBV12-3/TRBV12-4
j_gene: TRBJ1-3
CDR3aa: CASSLAGNGNTIYF

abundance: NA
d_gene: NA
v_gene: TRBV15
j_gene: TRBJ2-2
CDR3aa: CATSRVGTSGTGELFF

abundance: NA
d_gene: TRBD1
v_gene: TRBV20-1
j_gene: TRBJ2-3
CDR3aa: CSAISGTDALDTQYF

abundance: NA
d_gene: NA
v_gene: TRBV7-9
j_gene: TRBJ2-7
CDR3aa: CASSLRGGQGTAEQYF

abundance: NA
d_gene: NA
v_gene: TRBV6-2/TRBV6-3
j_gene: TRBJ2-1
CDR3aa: CASSYDPSYNEQFF

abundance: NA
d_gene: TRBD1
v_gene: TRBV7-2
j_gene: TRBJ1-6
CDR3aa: CASSQQGAGAGNSPLHF

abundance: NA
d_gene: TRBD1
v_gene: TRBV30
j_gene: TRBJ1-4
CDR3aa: CAWQGGAANEKLFF

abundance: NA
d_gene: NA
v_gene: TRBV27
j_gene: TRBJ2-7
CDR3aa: CASSLRQTYEQYF

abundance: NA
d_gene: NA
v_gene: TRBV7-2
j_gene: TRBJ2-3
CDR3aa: CASSEGDTQYF

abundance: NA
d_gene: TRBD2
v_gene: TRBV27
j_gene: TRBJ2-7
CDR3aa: CASSPLRKAGGEQYF

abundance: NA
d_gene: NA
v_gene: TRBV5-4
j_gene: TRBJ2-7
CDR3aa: CASSLWLGRRGSEQYF

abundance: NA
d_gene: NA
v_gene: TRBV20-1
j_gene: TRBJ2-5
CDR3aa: CSAFPRRGLRETQYF

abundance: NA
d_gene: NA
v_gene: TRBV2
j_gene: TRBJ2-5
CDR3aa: CASSGSEVQETQYF

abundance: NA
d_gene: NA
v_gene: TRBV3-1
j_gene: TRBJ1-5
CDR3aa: CASSQDGAGGQPQHF

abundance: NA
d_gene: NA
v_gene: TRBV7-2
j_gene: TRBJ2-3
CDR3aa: CASSLQGYIGDTQYF

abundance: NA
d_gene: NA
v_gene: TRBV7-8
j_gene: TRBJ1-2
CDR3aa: CASSLGRPRNYGYTF

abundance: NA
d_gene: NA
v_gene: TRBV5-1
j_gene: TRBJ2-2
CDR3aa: CASSLEPGIKLFF

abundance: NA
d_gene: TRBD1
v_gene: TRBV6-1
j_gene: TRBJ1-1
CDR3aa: CASILDRANTEAFF

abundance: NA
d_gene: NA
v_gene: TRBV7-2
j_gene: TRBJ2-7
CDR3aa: CASSLEPAGYEQYF

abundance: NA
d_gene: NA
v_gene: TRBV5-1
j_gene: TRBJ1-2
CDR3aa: CASSLELRREYGYTF

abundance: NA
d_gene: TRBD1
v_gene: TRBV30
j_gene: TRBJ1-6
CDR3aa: CAWSSGTGGNSPLHF

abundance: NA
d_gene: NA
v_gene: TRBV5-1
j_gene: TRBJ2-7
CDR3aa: CASSLGVYEQYF

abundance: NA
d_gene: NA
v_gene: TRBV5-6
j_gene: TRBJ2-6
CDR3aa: CASSLARKDPGANVLTF

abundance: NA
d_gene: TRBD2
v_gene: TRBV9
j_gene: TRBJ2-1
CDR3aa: CASSPGLAGADEQFF

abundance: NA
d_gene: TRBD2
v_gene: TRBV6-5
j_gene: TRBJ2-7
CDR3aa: CASSYSMSGDTYEQYF

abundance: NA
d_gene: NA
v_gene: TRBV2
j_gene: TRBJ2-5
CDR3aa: CASSEAWLEQETQYF

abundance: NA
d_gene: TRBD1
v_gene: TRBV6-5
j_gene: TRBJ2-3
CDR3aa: CASSYGTGQGGVTDTQYF

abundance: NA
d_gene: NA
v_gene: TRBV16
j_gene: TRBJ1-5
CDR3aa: CASSQSPGDQPQHF

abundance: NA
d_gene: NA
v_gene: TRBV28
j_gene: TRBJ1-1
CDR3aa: CASTNPLHNRVNTEAFF

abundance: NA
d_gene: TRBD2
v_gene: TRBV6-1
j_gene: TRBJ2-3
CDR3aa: CASRKGLAGGANPADTQYF

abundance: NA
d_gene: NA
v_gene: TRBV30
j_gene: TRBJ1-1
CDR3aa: CAWSNRWAAFF

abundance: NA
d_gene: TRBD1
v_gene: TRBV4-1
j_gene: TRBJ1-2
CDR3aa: CASSQPGQGVYGYTF

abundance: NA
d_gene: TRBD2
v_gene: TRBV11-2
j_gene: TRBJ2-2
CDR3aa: CASSSYRGTSGTHSTGELFF

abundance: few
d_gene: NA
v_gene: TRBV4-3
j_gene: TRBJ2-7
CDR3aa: CASSQFTGLSDEQYF

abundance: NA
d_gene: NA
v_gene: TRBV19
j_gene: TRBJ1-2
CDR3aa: CASNLDGVNYGYTF

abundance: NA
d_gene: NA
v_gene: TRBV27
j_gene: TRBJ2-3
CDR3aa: CASSIKPPAGANLYTQYF

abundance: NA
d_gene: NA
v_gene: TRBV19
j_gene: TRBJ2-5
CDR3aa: CASRGTAVGETQYF

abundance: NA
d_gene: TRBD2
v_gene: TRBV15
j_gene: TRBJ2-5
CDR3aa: CATSRDRSSGETQYF

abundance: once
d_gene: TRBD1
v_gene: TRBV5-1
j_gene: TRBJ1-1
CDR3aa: CASSLQGAWGTEAFF

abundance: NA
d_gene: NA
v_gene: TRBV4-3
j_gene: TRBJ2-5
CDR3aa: CASSQDNRSGAQYF

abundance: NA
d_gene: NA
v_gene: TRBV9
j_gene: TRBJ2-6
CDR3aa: CASSVAPSSGSGANVLTF

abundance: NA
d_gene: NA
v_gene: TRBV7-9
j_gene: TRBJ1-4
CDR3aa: CASSSRGGRGEKLFF